This T cell receptor (beta chain) was found in a study of blood T cell repertoires in COVID-19. Study at large: Italy, Spain and the United States were the sources of the convalescent and acute COVID-19 samples. T cells, B-cell-depleted T cells, or PBMCs provided the cDNA or gDNA that served as material.

The CDR3 length is 14 residues. V was clipped by 5 bases and J by 2 bases, with 12 bases between them. The germline gives CDR1 LGHDT, CDR2 YNNKEL (reference sequence). Original methodology: Reference gene primers were amplified, and this amplification served to estimate nucleated cell counts. Some clones are missing from TCRdb's copy, which holds only in-frame ones; the method was immunoSEQ multiplex PCR. The DNA gave D and trimming, while V, J and clone size come from that table. The profile shows over 50,000 clones, roughly 87% of them singletons. Specimen: peripheral blood. The TCR originated in a human donor in a cohort sampled during active COVID-19. The V call is TRBV3-1 (or the pseudogene TRBV3-2), the J call TRBJ1-2, with no clear D. The CDR3 is CASSDPWQNYGYTF. The CDR3 DNA sequence: TGTGCCAGCAGCGATCCATGGCAGAACTATGGCTACACCTTC.